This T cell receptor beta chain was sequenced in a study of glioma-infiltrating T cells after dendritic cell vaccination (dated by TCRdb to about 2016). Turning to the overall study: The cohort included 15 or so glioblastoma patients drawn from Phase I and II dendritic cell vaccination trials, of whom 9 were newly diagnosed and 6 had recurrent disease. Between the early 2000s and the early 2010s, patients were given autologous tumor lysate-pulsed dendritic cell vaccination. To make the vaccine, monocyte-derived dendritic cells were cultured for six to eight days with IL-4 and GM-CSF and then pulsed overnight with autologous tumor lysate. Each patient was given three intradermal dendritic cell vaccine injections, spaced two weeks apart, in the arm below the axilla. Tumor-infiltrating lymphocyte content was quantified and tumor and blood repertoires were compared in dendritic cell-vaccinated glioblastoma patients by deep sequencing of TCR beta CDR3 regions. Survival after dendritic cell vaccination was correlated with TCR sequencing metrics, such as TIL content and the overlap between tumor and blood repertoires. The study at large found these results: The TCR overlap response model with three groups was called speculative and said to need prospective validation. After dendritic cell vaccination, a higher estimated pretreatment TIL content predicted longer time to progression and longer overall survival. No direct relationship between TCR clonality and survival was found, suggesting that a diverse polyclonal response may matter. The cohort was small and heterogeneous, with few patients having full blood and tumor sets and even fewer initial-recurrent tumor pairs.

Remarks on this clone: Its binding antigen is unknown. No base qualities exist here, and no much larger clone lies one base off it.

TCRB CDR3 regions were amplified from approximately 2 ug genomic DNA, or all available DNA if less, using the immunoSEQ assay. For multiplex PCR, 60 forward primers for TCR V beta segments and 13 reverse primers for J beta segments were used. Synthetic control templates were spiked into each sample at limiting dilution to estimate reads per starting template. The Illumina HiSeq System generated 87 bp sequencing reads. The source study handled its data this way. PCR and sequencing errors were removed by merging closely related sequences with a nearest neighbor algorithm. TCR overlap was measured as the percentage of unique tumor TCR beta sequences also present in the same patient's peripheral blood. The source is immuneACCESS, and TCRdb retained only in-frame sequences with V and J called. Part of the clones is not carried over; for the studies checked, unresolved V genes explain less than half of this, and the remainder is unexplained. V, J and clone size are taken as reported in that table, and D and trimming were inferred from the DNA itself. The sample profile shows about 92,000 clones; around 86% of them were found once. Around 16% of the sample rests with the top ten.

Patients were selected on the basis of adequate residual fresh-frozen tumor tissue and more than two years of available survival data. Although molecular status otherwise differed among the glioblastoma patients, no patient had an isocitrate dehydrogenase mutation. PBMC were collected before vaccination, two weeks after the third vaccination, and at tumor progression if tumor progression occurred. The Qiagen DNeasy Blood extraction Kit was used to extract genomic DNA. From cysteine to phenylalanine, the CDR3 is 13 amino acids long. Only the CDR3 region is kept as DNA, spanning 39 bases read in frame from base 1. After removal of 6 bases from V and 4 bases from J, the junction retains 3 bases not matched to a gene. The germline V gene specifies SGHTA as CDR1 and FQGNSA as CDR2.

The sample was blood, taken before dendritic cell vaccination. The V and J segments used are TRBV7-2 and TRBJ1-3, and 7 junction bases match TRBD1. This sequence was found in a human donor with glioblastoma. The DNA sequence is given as TGTGCCAGCAGTCCGGACAGGGGAAACACCATATATTTT. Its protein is CASSPDRGNTIYF.